One sample yielded the 26 T cell receptor beta chains listed below, sequenced in a study of shared clonotypes between healthy human individuals. Produced via immunoSEQ multiplex PCR; TCRdb's table is partial and in-frame only. The table has approximately 2.3 million clones, approximately 95% seen once. What was sequenced was naive CD4+ T cells from PBMCs. The subset: CD45RA+ positively selected. These TCRs come from a young man in good health. Some clones in this sample may be carry-over from other donors' samples.

The chain recombines TRBV4-1 with TRBJ1-2; D unclear. This CDR3 has 15 residues. Germline CDR1 and CDR2: MGHRA and YSYEKL. V lost 1 base and J lost 2, with 11 bases in between. This CDR3 reads CASSQVPFVNYGYTF. CDR3 nucleotide sequence: TGCGCCAGCAGCCAAGTGCCATTTGTAAACTATGGCTACACCTTC.

The chain is built from TRBV18 and TRBJ2-7; 7 nucleotides align to TRBD1. The CDR3 extends over 14 amino acids. Germline CDR1 reads KGHSH; CDR2 reads LQKENI. The trim removed 2 bases at V and 3 bases at J, leaving 4 bases unmatched. For the CDR3, the DNA is TGTGCCAGCTCACCATTGACAGGGAGCTACGAGCAGTACTTC. Protein product: CASSPLTGSYEQYF.

Comment on this clone: Other DNA sequences from this sample encode an identical CDR3 as well. J is TRBJ2-7 and V is TRBV18, with no clear D. Germline V CDR1 and CDR2: KGHSH, LQKENI. This CDR3 comprises 13 residues. The germline V and J ends were trimmed by 0 bases and 4 bases, with 7 bases remaining between them. CDR3 amino acids: CASSPPLSYEQYF. CDR3 in DNA: TGTGCCAGCTCACCACCCCTCTCATACGAGCAGTACTTC.

V usage is TRBV5-1 and J usage is TRBJ1-1, with 8 bases fitting TRBD1. This CDR3 region has 14 residues. V lost 1 base, J lost 10 bases, and 9 bases stayed unmatched. Germline lookup yields CDR1 SGHRS and CDR2 YFSETQ. In nucleotides, the CDR3 is TGCGCCAGCAGCTTGATAGGACAGGGTGGTGCAGCTTTCTTT. This codes for CASSLIGQGGAAFF.

V and J are TRBV2 and TRBJ1-4; D uncertain. CDR1 is SNHLY and CDR2 is FYNNEI in the germline V gene. CDR3 length: 14 amino acids. V shed 11 bases and J shed 5 bases, with 18 bases lying between them. CDR3 sequence reads: CAGSSGHGNEKLFF. The CDR3 region has the DNA TGTGCCGGCTCCTCGGGCCACGGGAATGAAAAACTGTTTTTT.

The chain combines TRBV28 with TRBJ2-5, with 12 bases fitting TRBD2. This CDR3 comprises 18 residues. Losses at the gene ends were 0 bases for V and 5 bases for J; bases not matched to a gene: 10. In germline, CDR1 is MDHEN, CDR2 SYDVKM. As DNA, the CDR3 is TGTGCCAGCAGTTTATGCCCGGGACTAGCGGGCGGGGGGGAGACCCAGTACTTC. This translates into CASSLCPGLAGGGETQYF.

This clone was recorded once. The chain recombines TRBV19 with TRBJ2-7; 9 bases are shared with TRBD1. The CDR3 consists of 16 residues. The germline CDR1 and CDR2 sequences are LNHDA and SQIVND (reference sequence). The ends lost 6 bases at V and 2 bases at J; junction bases unmatched: 11. The CDR3 nucleotides read TGTGCCAGTAGCACTCACCTGACAGGGGGGGCCTACGAGCAGTACTTC. Translated, it gives CASSTHLTGGAYEQYF.

The V call is TRBV7-6, the J call TRBJ1-2; 12 positions match TRBD1. The germline V gene encodes CDR1 SGHVS and CDR2 FNYEAQ. The length of the CDR3 is 19 residues. V was pared by 5 bases and J by 3 bases, with 16 bases of the junction left unmatched. CDR3 sequence (DNA): TGTGCCAGCAGCCCCGAACCCCGGGACAGGGGGCTTCAGGACTATGGCTACACCTTC. Protein sequence: CASSPEPRDRGLQDYGYTF.

The chain links TRBV4-1 to TRBJ1-2, with a weak D call TRBD1 (6 bases). The CDR3 consists of 16 residues. The germline V gene encodes CDR1 MGHRA and CDR2 YSYEKL. With 0 bases removed from V and 4 bases from J, the gap between germline ends came to 15 bases. CDR3 in amino acids: CASSQEATGKIYGYTF. For the CDR3, the DNA is TGCGCCAGCAGCCAAGAGGCCACAGGGAAAATCTATGGCTACACCTTC.

The chain couples TRBV7-7 to TRBJ2-1; the D gene could be TRBD1 or TRBD2 (5 bases each). V dropped 2 bases and J dropped 0 bases, with 11 bases sitting between them. The CDR3 is 16 amino acids. CDR1 and CDR2 (germline): SSHAT, FNYEAQ (reference sequence). CDR3 residues: CASSLSSGSSYNEQFF. The CDR3 DNA reads as TGTGCCAGCAGCTTATCTTCAGGGAGCTCCTACAATGAGCAGTTCTTC.

The chain joins TRBV29-1 to TRBJ2-2; D may match TRBD1 or TRBD2 (5 bases each). Germline CDR1 SQVTM, CDR2 ANQGSEA. The CDR3 totals 16 residues. Trimming pared 3 bases from V and 7 bases from J, leaving 21 bases between. CDR3 region: CSVEVGVVAGVGELFF. CDR3 coding DNA: TGCAGCGTTGAGGTGGGGGTCGTTGCTGGGGTCGGGGAGCTGTTTTTT.

The chain couples TRBV18 to TRBJ2-3; D remains ambiguous. The CDR3 is made up of 15 amino acids. Looked up from germline, CDR1 is KGHSH and CDR2 is LQKENI. Deletions cut 0 bases from V and 6 bases from J, with 13 bases between. CDR3 bases: TGTGCCAGCTCACCACCGAACAGCCGTGGGGATACGCAGTATTTT. This encodes CASSPPNSRGDTQYF.

In regard to this clone: The same CDR3 is also encoded by other DNA sequences in this sample. The chain links TRBV6-5 to TRBJ1-1; D is uncertain. The germline gives CDR1 MNHEY, CDR2 SVGAGI. V lost 6 bases and J lost 0, with 8 bases in between. The CDR3 covers 13 residues. The CDR3 protein is CASSRTVNTEAFF. The CDR3 DNA sequence: TGTGCCAGCAGCCGGACGGTGAACACTGAAGCTTTCTTT.

This rearrangement joins TRBV18 to TRBJ1-1; D is uncertain. Germline CDR1 KGHSH, CDR2 LQKENI. V lost 4 bases and J 3 bases, leaving 12 bases between the germline ends. This CDR3 contains 14 residues. CDR3 nucleotide sequence: TGTGCCAGCTCACGCGAGGGAAAGGACACTGAAGCTTTCTTT. Translated: CASSREGKDTEAFF.

The chain carries TRBV5-6 and TRBJ2-7; 9 positions agree with TRBD1. Germline V gene sequence: CDR1 SGHDT, CDR2 YYEEEE. The trim removed 0 bases at V and 3 bases at J, leaving 4 bases unmatched. This CDR3 has 15 amino acids. In DNA, the CDR3 is TGTGCCAGCAGCTTGGTGCCGGGACAGGGCTACGAGCAGTACTTC. As protein: CASSLVPGQGYEQYF. The variable domain in full, with the rest retrieved from reference TRBV5-6 and TRBJ2-7, is DAGVTQSPTHLIKTRGQQVTLRCSPKSGHDTVSWYQQALGQGPQFIFQYYEEEERQRGNFPDRFSGHQFPNYSSELNVNALLLGDSALYLCASSLVPGQGYEQYFGPGTRLTVT.

Regarding this clone: It is unclear where the CDR3 begins or ends on the DNA, so no DNA is shown, and the CDR3 is as TCRdb lists it. The rearrangement links TRBV1 to TRBJ2-4; the tabulated D call, TRBD1, remains unverified against the DNA. TRBV1 is a pseudogene locus. A total of 20 residues make up the CDR3, ends included. CDR3 in amino acids: CTSSQDLGTGPLKHSVLRGF.

This chain connects TRBV7-3 to TRBJ2-1, with D possibly matching TRBD2 (6 bases). Germline assignment: CDR1 SGHTA and CDR2 FQGTGA. Trimming took 5 bases from V and 0 from J, leaving 17 bases between them. The CDR3 consists of 17 residues. Here the CDR3 DNA reads TGTGCCAGCAGCGCTTGGGCTAGCGCCCGCTCCTACAATGAGCAGTTCTTC. Translation: CASSAWASARSYNEQFF.

This chain joins TRBV5-8 and TRBJ2-3, with TRBD1 identical over 7 bases. This CDR3 contains 16 residues. The germline gives CDR1 SGHTS, CDR2 YDEGEE. Unmatched junction bases numbered 4, after V lost 0 bases and J lost 0 bases. The CDR3 region is CASSLGRDRSTDTQYF. Here the CDR3 DNA reads TGTGCCAGCAGCTTGGGACGGGACAGAAGCACAGATACGCAGTATTTT.

The chain couples TRBV7-9 to TRBJ1-4, with D possibly being TRBD1 (5 bases). V shed 5 bases and J shed 7 bases, with 20 bases lying between them. The germline V gene has CDR1 SEHNR and CDR2 FQNEAQ (reference sequence). The CDR3 extends over 16 amino acids. The CDR3 DNA reads TGTGCCAGCAGCCTAAAACCCGGGACTCCAGGTGAAAAACTGTTTTTT. It yields the protein CASSLKPGTPGEKLFF.

The V call is TRBV14, the J call TRBJ2-5; 7 nucleotides agree with TRBD1. The CDR3 loop spans 13 amino acids. Germline-derived CDR1 and CDR2 are SGHDN and FVKESK. Trimming removed 8 bases from V and 5 bases from J; junction bases left unmatched: 8. The CDR3 sequence is CASGQVFAETQYF. CDR3 sequence (DNA): TGTGCCAGCGGACAGGTTTTCGCGGAGACCCAGTACTTC.

V usage is TRBV30 and J usage is TRBJ1-2, with 8 bases matching TRBD1. The CDR3 is made up of 21 amino acids. Germline V gives CDR1 GTSNPN, CDR2 SVGIG (reference sequence). After removal of 4 bases from V and 2 bases from J, the junction contained 27 bases not matched to a gene. CDR3 loop: CAWIPTLGDRSGATVNYGYTF. As DNA, the CDR3 is TGTGCCTGGATCCCGACCCTGGGGGACAGGTCGGGAGCTACTGTAAACTATGGCTACACCTTC.

V usage is TRBV10-2 and J usage is TRBJ1-2; no definite D call. With 6 bases removed from V and 8 bases from J, the gap between germline ends came to 28 bases. This CDR3 has 17 amino acids. Germline V CDR1 and CDR2: WSHSY, SAAADI. CDR3 loop: CASSEVGSGPSTRGYTF. CDR3 DNA sequence: TGCGCCAGCAGCGAAGTGGGTTCTGGACCCAGCACGCGGGGCTACACCTTC.

V usage is TRBV28 and J usage is TRBJ1-1, with 10 bases that match TRBD1. CDR1 and CDR2 from the germline V gene are MDHEN and SYDVKM. V was clipped by 6 bases and J by 5 bases; unmatched bases: 6. The CDR3 covers 14 residues. CDR3 sequence reads: CASRRQGARTEAFF. CDR3 coding DNA: TGTGCCAGCAGGCGACAGGGGGCGAGGACTGAAGCTTTCTTT.

In its sample, this clone was seen once. Distinct nucleotide sequences in the sample also encode this CDR3. The chain has TRBV7-2 and TRBJ1-2; no reliable D call. V shed 5 bases and J shed 0 bases, with 7 bases lying between them. Germline V gives CDR1 SGHTA, CDR2 FQGNSA. The CDR3 consists of 13 residues. Here the CDR3 reads CASSPGPNYGYTF. In nucleotides, the CDR3 is TGTGCCAGCAGCCCCGGGCCTAACTATGGCTACACCTTC.

The V gene is TRBV10-3, the J gene TRBJ2-7, with 10 bases fitting TRBD2. V lost 7 bases and J lost 5; bases outside the gene matches: 8. Germline V gives CDR1 ENHRY, CDR2 SYGVKD. This CDR3 region has 14 residues. The CDR3 coding sequence is TGTGCCATCAAGGCTAGCGGGAGCGTCCACGAGCAGTACTTC. Its protein is CAIKASGSVHEQYF.

This clone is a singleton in its sample. This rearrangement joins TRBV11-2 to TRBJ2-3; tentatively, D is TRBD2 (6 bases). Trimming took off 5 bases at V and 2 bases at J, with 11 bases between the two ends. CDR3 size: 14 residues. Germline CDR1 reads SGHAT; CDR2 reads FQNNGV. The CDR3 bases are TGTGCCAGCAGCCACAGCGGGTCCACAGATACGCAGTATTTT. It translates to CASSHSGSTDTQYF.